This TCR beta chain derives from a study of spatial heterogeneity in lung cancer. Time point noted: sample taken at primary tumor resection. No cells were sorted before sequencing. The whole RNA sequenced was extracted from tumor, nontumor lung or frozen PBMC. The CDR3 extends over 16 amino acids. Trimming took 2 bases from V and 1 from J, leaving 15 bases between them. The germline V gene has CDR1 MGHDK and CDR2 SYGVNS. This clonotype was counted many times. Using its own MiXCR run on the 5' RACE reads, TCRdb lists one record per CDR3 protein. The sample yields 20,000 to 25,000 distinct CDR3 sequences, 4.6% seen once.

The receptor was isolated from a male donor with early-stage non-small cell lung cancer. Sample: PBMCs, taken at surgery. The genes are TRBV25-1 and TRBJ2-7; D unclear. The CDR3 DNA reads TGTGCCAGCAGTGAAGACACGTTACCAGGATCCTACGAGCAGTACTTC. Amino acids: CASSEDTLPGSYEQYF.